These T cell receptor beta chains were read from a single sample in a study of Tregs in tolerant kidney transplant recipients. Profiled with immunoSEQ multiplex PCR; TCRdb holds only in-frame clones, not every one. The repertoire holds approximately 60,000 clones, with 80% to 90% as singletons. The sequences come from CD4+ T cells from blood (PBMCs), collected 6 months after the transplant. The receptors derive from a human patient who received a combined kidney and bone marrow transplant. Certain T cells may be donor cells from the graft. Each CDR3 is given with its conserved first and last residue. The D gene is left open where the match is weak. Clone size is given for some rows only: seen once, a few or many times, or a class if the clone is expanded.

D gene: TRBD1; V gene: TRBV2; J gene: TRBJ2-5; clone size: -; CDR3 protein: CASRRDSNQETQYF; CDR3 DNA: TGTGCCAGCCGCCGGGACAGTAATCAAGAGACCCAGTACTTC
D gene: TRBD1; V gene: TRBV11-3; J gene: TRBJ2-7; clone size: -; CDR3 protein: CASSSGQGSYEQYF; CDR3 DNA: TGTGCCAGCAGCTCCGGACAGGGCTCCTACGAGCAGTACTTC
D gene: -; V gene: TRBV5-6; J gene: TRBJ2-7; clone size: -; CDR3 protein: CASSLVASYEQYF; CDR3 DNA: TGTGCCAGCAGCTTGGTGGCTAGCTACGAGCAGTACTTC
D gene: -; V gene: TRBV11-3; J gene: TRBJ2-2; clone size: -; CDR3 protein: CASSSVILTNTGELFF; CDR3 DNA: TGTGCCAGCAGCTCCGTTATACTAACGAACACCGGGGAGCTGTTTTTT
D gene: TRBD2; V gene: TRBV7-9; J gene: TRBJ2-5; clone size: -; CDR3 protein: CASSTRTPSGSPLRETQYF; CDR3 DNA: TGTGCCAGCAGCACGAGGACGCCTAGCGGGAGCCCCCTGCGGGAGACCCAGTACTTC
D gene: TRBD2; V gene: TRBV11-3; J gene: TRBJ2-3; clone size: -; CDR3 protein: CASSRDYSTDTQYF; CDR3 DNA: TGTGCCAGCAGCAGGGACTACAGCACAGATACGCAGTATTTT
D gene: TRBD2; V gene: TRBV14; J gene: TRBJ2-5; clone size: few; CDR3 protein: CASSQDKGTSGGISIETQYF; CDR3 DNA: TGTGCCAGCAGCCAAGATAAGGGGACTAGCGGGGGAATTAGTATAGAGACCCAGTACTTC
D gene: TRBD1; V gene: TRBV19; J gene: TRBJ2-7; clone size: -; CDR3 protein: CASSSGQARNEQYF; CDR3 DNA: TGTGCCAGTAGTAGCGGACAGGCTAGAAACGAGCAGTACTTC
D gene: TRBD1; V gene: TRBV5-1; J gene: TRBJ1-2; clone size: -; CDR3 protein: CASSREADRAQLYGYTF; CDR3 DNA: TGCGCCAGCAGCCGGGAGGCGGACAGGGCTCAACTATACGGCTACACCTTC
D gene: TRBD1; V gene: TRBV15; J gene: TRBJ2-7; clone size: -; CDR3 protein: CATSSPGRTRQGSYEQYF; CDR3 DNA: TGTGCCACCAGCAGTCCCGGAAGGACTCGACAGGGCTCCTACGAGCAGTACTTC
D gene: -; V gene: TRBV5-1; J gene: TRBJ2-1; clone size: -; CDR3 protein: CASSYVADLYNEQFF; CDR3 DNA: TGCGCCAGCAGTTACGTAGCGGACCTCTACAATGAGCAGTTCTTC
D gene: -; V gene: TRBV4-2; J gene: TRBJ2-7; clone size: -; CDR3 protein: CASSRDMSYEQYF; CDR3 DNA: TGTGCCAGCAGCCGGGACATGAGCTACGAGCAGTACTTC
D gene: TRBD1; V gene: TRBV27; J gene: TRBJ2-7; clone size: -; CDR3 protein: CASTNRTGQAYEQYF; CDR3 DNA: TGTGCCAGCACAAACCGGACAGGGCAGGCCTACGAGCAGTACTTC
D gene: -; V gene: TRBV11-2; J gene: TRBJ2-5; clone size: -; CDR3 protein: CASSFERGLGETQYF; CDR3 DNA: TGTGCCAGCAGCTTCGAGAGAGGGCTAGGAGAGACCCAGTACTTC
D gene: TRBD1; V gene: TRBV7-2; J gene: TRBJ2-5; clone size: -; CDR3 protein: CASSPNRGRETQYF; CDR3 DNA: TGTGCCAGCAGCCCAAACAGGGGGAGGGAGACCCAGTACTTC
D gene: TRBD1; V gene: TRBV28; J gene: TRBJ2-7; clone size: -; CDR3 protein: CASIRVRDRGYEQYF; CDR3 DNA: TGTGCCAGCATCAGAGTCCGGGACAGGGGATACGAGCAGTACTTC
D gene: TRBD1; V gene: TRBV18; J gene: TRBJ1-1; clone size: -; CDR3 protein: CASSASDRVGTEAFF; CDR3 DNA: TGTGCCAGCTCAGCATCGGACAGGGTGGGAACTGAAGCTTTCTTT
D gene: -; V gene: TRBV7-3; J gene: TRBJ2-2; clone size: -; CDR3 protein: CASSLTGDTGELFF; CDR3 DNA: TGTGCCAGCAGCTTAACAGGGGACACCGGGGAGCTGTTTTTT
D gene: TRBD1; V gene: TRBV19; J gene: TRBJ1-5; clone size: once; CDR3 protein: CASSRTGGNQPQHF; CDR3 DNA: TGTGCCAGTAGTCGGACAGGAGGCAATCAGCCCCAGCATTTT
D gene: -; V gene: TRBV28; J gene: TRBJ2-3; clone size: -; CDR3 protein: CASSFPLSSGTDTQYF; CDR3 DNA: TGTGCCAGCAGTTTCCCCCTGAGTAGCGGCACAGATACGCAGTATTTT
D gene: -; V gene: TRBV11-2; J gene: TRBJ2-3; clone size: -; CDR3 protein: CASSLRGASTDTQYF; CDR3 DNA: TGTGCCAGCAGCTTACGCGGGGCGAGCACAGATACGCAGTATTTT
D gene: -; V gene: TRBV5-1; J gene: TRBJ2-1; clone size: -; CDR3 protein: CASSPDPSSYNEQFF; CDR3 DNA: TGCGCCAGCAGCCCTGATCCTAGCTCCTACAATGAGCAGTTCTTC
D gene: TRBD1; V gene: TRBV7-2; J gene: TRBJ2-1; clone size: -; CDR3 protein: CASSFGDRLYNEQFF; CDR3 DNA: TGTGCCAGCAGCTTCGGGGACAGACTCTACAATGAGCAGTTCTTC
D gene: TRBD2; V gene: TRBV7-3; J gene: TRBJ2-1; clone size: -; CDR3 protein: CASSAGLASYNEQFF; CDR3 DNA: TGTGCCAGCAGCGCGGGACTAGCGAGTTACAATGAGCAGTTCTTC
D gene: -; V gene: TRBV4-1; J gene: TRBJ1-2; clone size: -; CDR3 protein: CASSQVYDYGYTF; CDR3 DNA: TGCGCCAGCAGCCAAGTTTATGACTATGGCTACACCTTC
D gene: TRBD2; V gene: TRBV11-1; J gene: TRBJ2-3; clone size: -; CDR3 protein: CASSLFRSSGSRSTDTQYF; CDR3 DNA: TGTGCCAGCAGCTTATTTCGGTCTAGCGGGAGCAGGAGCACAGATACGCAGTATTTT
D gene: TRBD1; V gene: TRBV5-1; J gene: TRBJ1-1; clone size: -; CDR3 protein: CASSLMGTGGTEAFF; CDR3 DNA: TGCGCCAGCAGCTTGATGGGAACAGGGGGCACTGAAGCTTTCTTT
D gene: TRBD2; V gene: TRBV5-1; J gene: TRBJ2-1; clone size: -; CDR3 protein: CASSIMGLAGDEQFF; CDR3 DNA: TGCGCCAGCAGCATAATGGGACTAGCGGGAGATGAGCAGTTCTTC
D gene: -; V gene: TRBV25-1; J gene: TRBJ1-2; clone size: -; CDR3 protein: CASSELWTEGYTF; CDR3 DNA: TGTGCCAGCAGTGAATTGTGGACAGAGGGCTACACCTTC
D gene: -; V gene: TRBV5-6; J gene: TRBJ1-1; clone size: -; CDR3 protein: CASSLVHGNRARTEAFF; CDR3 DNA: TGTGCCAGCAGCTTGGTACACGGCAACAGGGCCCGCACTGAAGCTTTCTTT
D gene: TRBD2; V gene: TRBV12-5; J gene: TRBJ2-5; clone size: -; CDR3 protein: CASGPVGTSGMGTQYF; CDR3 DNA: TGTGCTAGTGGTCCCGTCGGGACTAGCGGGATGGGGACCCAGTACTTC
D gene: -; V gene: TRBV11-3; J gene: TRBJ2-1; clone size: -; CDR3 protein: CASSLGPPLVEQFF; CDR3 DNA: TGTGCCAGCAGCTTAGGCCCCCCGTTAGTTGAGCAGTTCTTC
D gene: TRBD2; V gene: TRBV6-5; J gene: TRBJ2-2; clone size: -; CDR3 protein: CASSYWGGGRSGELFF; CDR3 DNA: TGTGCCAGCAGTTACTGGGGCGGGGGGAGGTCCGGGGAGCTGTTTTTT
D gene: TRBD1; V gene: TRBV12-5; J gene: TRBJ2-7; clone size: -; CDR3 protein: CASAQIFPGTALYEQYF; CDR3 DNA: TGTGCTAGTGCCCAAATCTTTCCCGGGACAGCACTCTACGAGCAGTACTTC
D gene: TRBD1; V gene: TRBV5-1; J gene: TRBJ1-2; clone size: -; CDR3 protein: CASSLGRGQIYGYTF; CDR3 DNA: TGCGCCAGCAGCTTGGGCAGGGGGCAAATCTATGGCTACACCTTC
D gene: -; V gene: TRBV30; J gene: TRBJ1-5; clone size: -; CDR3 protein: CAWSRASINQPQHF; CDR3 DNA: TGTGCCTGGAGCAGGGCGTCGATCAATCAGCCCCAGCATTTT
D gene: -; V gene: TRBV27; J gene: TRBJ1-6; clone size: -; CDR3 protein: CASSLYRDNSPLRF; CDR3 DNA: TGTGCCAGCAGTTTATACAGGGATAATTCACCCCTCCGCTTT
D gene: TRBD2; V gene: TRBV7-3; J gene: TRBJ2-2; clone size: -; CDR3 protein: CASSLEASGGTGELFF; CDR3 DNA: TGTGCCAGCAGCTTAGAGGCTAGCGGGGGGACCGGGGAGCTGTTTTTT
D gene: TRBD2; V gene: TRBV7-3; J gene: TRBJ2-3; clone size: -; CDR3 protein: CASSFTRTSGGTDTQYF; CDR3 DNA: TGTGCCAGTAGCTTTACTCGGACTAGCGGGGGCACAGATACGCAGTATTTT
D gene: TRBD2; V gene: TRBV18; J gene: TRBJ2-7; clone size: -; CDR3 protein: CASSPPAGAYEQYF; CDR3 DNA: TGTGCCAGCTCACCCCCGGCGGGGGCCTACGAGCAGTACTTC
D gene: -; V gene: TRBV5-4; J gene: TRBJ2-3; clone size: once; CDR3 protein: CASSFGPTDTQYF; CDR3 DNA: TGTGCCAGCAGCTTTGGCCCCACAGATACGCAGTATTTT
D gene: TRBD1; V gene: TRBV29-1; J gene: TRBJ2-1; clone size: -; CDR3 protein: CSVEGTGTAINEQFF; CDR3 DNA: TGCAGCGTTGAAGGAACCGGGACAGCTATCAATGAGCAGTTCTTC
D gene: -; V gene: TRBV6-6; J gene: TRBJ2-3; clone size: -; CDR3 protein: CASSGFGPNAYF; CDR3 DNA: TGTGCCAGCAGTGGTTTTGGCCCCAATGCGTATTTT
D gene: TRBD1; V gene: TRBV15; J gene: TRBJ1-4; clone size: -; CDR3 protein: CATSRDHRGNEKLFF; CDR3 DNA: TGTGCCACCAGCAGAGATCACAGGGGGAATGAAAAACTGTTTTTT
D gene: -; V gene: TRBV7-6; J gene: TRBJ2-5; clone size: once; CDR3 protein: CASSFPGIGETQYF; CDR3 DNA: TGTGCCAGCAGCTTTCCGGGGATAGGAGAGACCCAGTACTTC
D gene: TRBD2; V gene: TRBV11-3; J gene: TRBJ2-5; clone size: -; CDR3 protein: CASSAGTRQETQYF; CDR3 DNA: TGTGCCAGCAGCGCGGGGACTAGACAAGAGACCCAGTACTTC
D gene: -; V gene: TRBV23-1; J gene: TRBJ2-1; clone size: -; CDR3 protein: CASSQGVLRPYNEQFF; CDR3 DNA: TGCGCCAGCAGTCAAGGAGTCCTACGCCCCTACAATGAGCAGTTCTTC
D gene: -; V gene: TRBV2; J gene: TRBJ2-1; clone size: -; CDR3 protein: CASADGTYNEQFF; CDR3 DNA: TGTGCCAGCGCTGACGGGACCTACAATGAGCAGTTCTTC
D gene: -; V gene: TRBV7-9; J gene: TRBJ1-2; clone size: once; CDR3 protein: CASSFLGSGGYTF; CDR3 DNA: TGTGCCAGCAGCTTTCTGGGGAGTGGTGGCTACACCTTC
D gene: TRBD1; V gene: TRBV7-9; J gene: TRBJ1-1; clone size: -; CDR3 protein: CASSYTGGTEAFF; CDR3 DNA: TGTGCCAGCAGTTATACAGGGGGGACTGAAGCTTTCTTT